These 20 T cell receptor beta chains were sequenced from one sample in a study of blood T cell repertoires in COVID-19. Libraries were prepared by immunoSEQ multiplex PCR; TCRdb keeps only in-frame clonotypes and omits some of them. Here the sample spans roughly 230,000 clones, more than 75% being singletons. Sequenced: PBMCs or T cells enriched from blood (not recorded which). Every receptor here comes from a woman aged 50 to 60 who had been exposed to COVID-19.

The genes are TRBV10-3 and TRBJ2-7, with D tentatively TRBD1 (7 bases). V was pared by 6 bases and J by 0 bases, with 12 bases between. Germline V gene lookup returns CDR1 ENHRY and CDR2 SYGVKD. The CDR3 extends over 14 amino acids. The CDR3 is CAIRSGDSSYEQYF. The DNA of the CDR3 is TGTGCCATCAGGTCGGGGGACAGCTCCTACGAGCAGTACTTC.

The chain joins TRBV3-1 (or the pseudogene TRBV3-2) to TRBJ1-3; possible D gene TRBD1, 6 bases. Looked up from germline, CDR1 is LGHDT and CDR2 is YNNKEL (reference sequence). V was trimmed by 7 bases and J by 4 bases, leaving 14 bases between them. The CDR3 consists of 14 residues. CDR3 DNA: TGTGCCAGCACCACAAACAGGGAAGGAAACACCATATATTTT. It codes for CASTTNREGNTIYF.

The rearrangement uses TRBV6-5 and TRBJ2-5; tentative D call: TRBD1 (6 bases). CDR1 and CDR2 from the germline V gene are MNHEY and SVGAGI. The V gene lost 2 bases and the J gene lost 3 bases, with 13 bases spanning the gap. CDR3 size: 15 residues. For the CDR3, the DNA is TGTGCCAGCAGTTACGGCCACAGGGCGGAAGAGACCCAGTACTTC. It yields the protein CASSYGHRAEETQYF.

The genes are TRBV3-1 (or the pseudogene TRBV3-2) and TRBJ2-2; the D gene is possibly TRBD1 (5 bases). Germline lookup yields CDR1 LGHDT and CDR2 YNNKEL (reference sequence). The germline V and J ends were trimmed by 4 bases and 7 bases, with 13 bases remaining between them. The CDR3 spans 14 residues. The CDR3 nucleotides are TGTGCCAGCAGCCTTTTTAGGGGTGGCGGGGAGCTGTTTTTT. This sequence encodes CASSLFRGGGELFF.

The CDR3 loop is CASSRSSRGHQPQHF. DNA for the CDR3: TGTGCCAGCAGCAGATCCAGTAGGGGGCATCAGCCCCAGCATTTT. This sequence joins TRBV6-2 or TRBV6-3 and TRBJ1-5; 7 bases match TRBD1. The germline V gene encodes CDR1 MNHEY and CDR2 SVGEGT. V lost 6 bases to trimming and J lost 5 bases; unmatched junction nucleotides: 10. The CDR3 is 15 amino acids.

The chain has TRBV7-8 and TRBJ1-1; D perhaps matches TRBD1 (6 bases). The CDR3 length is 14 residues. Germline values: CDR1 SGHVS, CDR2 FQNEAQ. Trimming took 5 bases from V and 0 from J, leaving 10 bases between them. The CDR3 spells CASSLDSMNTEAFF. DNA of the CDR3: TGTGCCAGCAGCCTGGACAGCATGAACACTGAAGCTTTCTTT.

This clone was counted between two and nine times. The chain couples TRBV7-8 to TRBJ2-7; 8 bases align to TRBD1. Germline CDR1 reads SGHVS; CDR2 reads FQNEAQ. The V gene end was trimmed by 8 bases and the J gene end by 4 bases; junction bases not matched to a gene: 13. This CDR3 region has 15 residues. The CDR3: CASQRTGTGPYEQYF. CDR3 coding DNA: TGTGCCAGCCAGCGAACGGGGACAGGTCCTTACGAGCAGTACTTC.

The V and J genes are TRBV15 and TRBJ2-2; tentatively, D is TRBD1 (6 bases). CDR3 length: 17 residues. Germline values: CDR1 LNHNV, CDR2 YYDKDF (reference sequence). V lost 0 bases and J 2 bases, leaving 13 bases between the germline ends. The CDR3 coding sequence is TGTGCCACCAGCAGAGAATTTGGGGGCTTCAACACCGGGGAGCTGTTTTTT. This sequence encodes CATSREFGGFNTGELFF.

CDR3 protein: CAIGRDTLPYEQYF. In DNA form, the CDR3 reads TGTGCCATTGGTCGGGACACCTTACCCTACGAGCAGTACTTC. The rearrangement links TRBV6-5 to TRBJ2-7; D may be TRBD1 (6 bases). Deletions cut 10 bases from V and 2 bases from J, with 18 bases between. From germline, CDR1 is MNHEY and CDR2 SVGAGI. This CDR3 has 14 amino acids.

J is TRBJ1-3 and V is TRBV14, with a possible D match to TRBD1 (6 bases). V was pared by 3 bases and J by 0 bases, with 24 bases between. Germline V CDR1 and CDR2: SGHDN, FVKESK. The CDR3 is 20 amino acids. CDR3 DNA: TGTGCCAGCAGCCAGGTGCGGGGGGCGCGCATCGGGCACTCTGGAAACACCATATATTTT. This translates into CASSQVRGARIGHSGNTIYF.

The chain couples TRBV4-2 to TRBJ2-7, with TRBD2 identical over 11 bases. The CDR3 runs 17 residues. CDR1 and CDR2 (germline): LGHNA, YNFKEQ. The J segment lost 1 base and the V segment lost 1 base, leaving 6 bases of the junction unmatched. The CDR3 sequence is CASSQVGLAGGSYEQYF. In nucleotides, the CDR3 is TGTGCCAGCAGCCAAGTGGGGCTAGCGGGGGGTTCCTACGAGCAGTACTTC.

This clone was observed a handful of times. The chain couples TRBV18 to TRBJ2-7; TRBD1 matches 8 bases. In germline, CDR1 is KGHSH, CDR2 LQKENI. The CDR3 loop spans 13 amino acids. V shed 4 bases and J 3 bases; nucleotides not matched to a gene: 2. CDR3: CASSLDRGYEQYF. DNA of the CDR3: TGTGCCAGCTCACTAGACAGGGGCTACGAGCAGTACTTC.

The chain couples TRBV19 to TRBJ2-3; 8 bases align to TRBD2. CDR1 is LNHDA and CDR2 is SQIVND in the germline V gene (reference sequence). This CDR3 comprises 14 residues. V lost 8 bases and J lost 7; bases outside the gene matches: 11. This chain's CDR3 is CASSSPGGRNTQYF. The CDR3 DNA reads TGTGCCAGTTCTTCTCCGGGGGGGAGGAATACGCAGTATTTT.

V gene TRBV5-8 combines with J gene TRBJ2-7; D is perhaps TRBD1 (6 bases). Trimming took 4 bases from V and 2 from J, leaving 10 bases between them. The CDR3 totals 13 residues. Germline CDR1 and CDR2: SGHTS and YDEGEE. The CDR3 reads CASSDRITYEQYF. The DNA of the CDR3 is TGTGCCAGCAGCGACAGGATCACCTACGAGCAGTACTTC.

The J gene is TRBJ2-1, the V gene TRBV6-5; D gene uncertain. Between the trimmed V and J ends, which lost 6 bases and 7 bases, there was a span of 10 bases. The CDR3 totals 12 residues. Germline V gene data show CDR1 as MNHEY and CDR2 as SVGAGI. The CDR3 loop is CASSLRRNEQFF. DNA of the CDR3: TGTGCCAGCAGCCTCCGCCGGAATGAGCAGTTCTTC.

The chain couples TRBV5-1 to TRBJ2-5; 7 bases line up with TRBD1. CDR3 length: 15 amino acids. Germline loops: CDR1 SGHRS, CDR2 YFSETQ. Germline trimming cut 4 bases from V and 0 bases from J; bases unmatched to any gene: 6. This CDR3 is CASSVTGKNQETQYF. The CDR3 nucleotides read TGCGCCAGCAGCGTGACAGGGAAAAACCAAGAGACCCAGTACTTC.

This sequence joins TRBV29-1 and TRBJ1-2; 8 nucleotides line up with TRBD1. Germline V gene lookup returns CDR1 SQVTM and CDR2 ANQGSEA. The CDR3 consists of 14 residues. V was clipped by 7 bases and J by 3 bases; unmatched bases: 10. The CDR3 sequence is CSARGTGGHYGYTF. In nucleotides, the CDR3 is TGCAGCGCCCGTGGGACAGGTGGGCACTATGGCTACACCTTC.

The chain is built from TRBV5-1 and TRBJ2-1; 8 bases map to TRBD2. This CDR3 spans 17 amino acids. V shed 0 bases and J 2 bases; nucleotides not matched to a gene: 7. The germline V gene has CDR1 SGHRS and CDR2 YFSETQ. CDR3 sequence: CASSLAVGLAAYNEQFF. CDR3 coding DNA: TGCGCCAGCAGCTTGGCCGTAGGACTAGCCGCCTACAATGAGCAGTTCTTC.

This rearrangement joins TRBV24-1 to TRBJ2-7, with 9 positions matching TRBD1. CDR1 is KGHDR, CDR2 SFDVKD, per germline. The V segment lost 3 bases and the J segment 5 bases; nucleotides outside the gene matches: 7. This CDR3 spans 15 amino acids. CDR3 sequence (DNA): TGTGCCACCAGTGATCGGACAGGGGAGTCTCACGAGCAGTACTTC. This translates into CATSDRTGESHEQYF.

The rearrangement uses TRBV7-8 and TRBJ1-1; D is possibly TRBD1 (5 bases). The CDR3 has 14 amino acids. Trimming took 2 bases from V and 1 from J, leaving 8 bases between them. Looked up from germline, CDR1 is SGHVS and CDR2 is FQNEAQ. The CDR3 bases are TGTGCCAGCAGCTTACAGGGATGGAACACTGAAGCTTTCTTT. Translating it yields CASSLQGWNTEAFF.